Following are 3 T cell receptor beta chains from one sample sequenced in a study of prognosis after radiotherapy for stage I lung cancer. CDR3 of TCR beta was amplified from genomic DNA via a two-round multiplex PCR. Amplification in first-round PCR relied on primers specific to each TRBV and TRBJ gene. TCRdb reanalysed the multiplex PCR reads using MiXCR and keeps one entry per CDR3 protein. The sample contains around 56,000 distinct CDR3 sequences, approximately 26% of which appear only once. The specimen was PBMCs, collected before or after stereotactic body radiation therapy (not recorded which). Receptor source: a donor older than 45 with non-small cell lung cancer.

The chain recombines TRBV7-2 with TRBJ1-6; D gene unclear. Germline CDR1 is SGHTA and CDR2 is FQGNSA. This CDR3 has 13 residues. CDR3 DNA: TGTGACAACAGCCCGCAGTGGAATTCACCCCTCCACTTT. It codes for CDNSPQWNSPLHF.

In the case of this clonotype: A much bigger clone sits one base away, suggesting this may be a read error. The rearrangement links TRBV7-9 to TRBJ1-1; D remains unclear. There are 13 residues in the CDR3. Germline assignment: CDR1 SEHNR and CDR2 FQNEAQ (reference sequence). DNA for the CDR3: TGTGTCAGCAGCCGAAGCTTGAACACTGAAGCTTTCTTT. Amino acid sequence: CVSSRSLNTEAFF. The full variable domain, with the rest looked up from reference TRBV7-9 and TRBJ1-1, is DTGVSQNPRHKITKRGQNVTFRCDPISEHNRLYWYRQTLGQGPEFLTYFQNEAQLEKSRLLSDRFSAERPKGSFSTLEIQRTEQGDSAMYLCVSSRSLNTEAFFGQGTRLTVV.

The chain carries TRBV6-1 and TRBJ2-5, with 12 bases lining up with TRBD2. Trimming cost V 6 bases and J 5 bases; bases outside gene matches: 7. Germline values: CDR1 MNHNS, CDR2 SASEGT. The CDR3 is made up of 15 amino acids. The CDR3 sequence: CASSAEGLAGETQYF. CDR3 nucleotide sequence: TGTGCCAGCAGCGCCGAAGGACTAGCGGGGGAGACCCAGTACTTC.